The 20 T cell receptor beta chains reported below all come from one sample, sequenced in a study of CD8 T cells in ankylosing spondylitis. Which antigens these TCRs recognize remains unknown. TCRdb re-called the 5' RACE reads with MiXCR, one entry per CDR3 protein. The sample contains approximately 540,000 distinct CDR3 sequences, about an eighth of which appear only once. Study conclusions and caveats: Among TCR beta sequences, a motif of several highly homologous variants appeared characteristic of ankylosing spondylitis blood.

The sample comprised blood, either unsorted or a sorted T cell fraction (not recorded which). All receptors derive from a male donor with ankylosing spondylitis.

Only a few counts were recorded for this clonotype. This chain uses TRBV7-9 with TRBJ1-1; D might be TRBD1 (6 bases). Germline V gene lookup returns CDR1 SEHNR and CDR2 FQNEAQ (reference sequence). The CDR3 is 15 amino acids. V lost 6 bases and J lost 2, with 16 bases in between. The CDR3 spells CASSHLQGLNTEAFF. The CDR3 bases are TGTGCCAGCAGTCATCTACAGGGTCTCAACACTGAAGCTTTCTTT.

The genes are TRBV7-2 and TRBJ2-1; the D gene is possibly TRBD2 (5 bases). Trimming took 5 bases from V and 7 from J, leaving 15 bases between them. Germline V CDR1 and CDR2: SGHTA, FQGNSA. This CDR3 comprises 14 residues. The CDR3 DNA sequence: TGTGCCAGCAGCCGCGGCGCTAGCTTGAATGAGCAGTTCTTC. Protein product: CASSRGASLNEQFF.

In its sample, this clonotype was seen a few times. V usage is TRBV20-1 and J usage is TRBJ2-1, with D possibly matching TRBD2 (7 bases). Germline lookup yields CDR1 DFQATT and CDR2 SNEGSKA (reference sequence). V was pared by 5 bases and J by 7 bases, with 15 bases between. This CDR3 has 13 residues. This chain's CDR3 is CSARPGGRNEQFF. CDR3 bases: TGCAGTGCTCGGCCCGGGGGGCGGAATGAGCAGTTCTTC.

In this sample, this clonotype turned up many times. V usage is TRBV10-3 and J usage is TRBJ2-1, with D unclear. The CDR3 runs 13 residues. Germline values: CDR1 ENHRY, CDR2 SYGVKD. The germline V and J ends were trimmed by 6 bases and 4 bases, with 10 bases remaining between them. The CDR3 loop is CAISLDGYNEQFF. The CDR3, as DNA: TGTGCCATCAGCCTGGACGGGTACAATGAGCAGTTCTTC.

The rearrangement uses TRBV4-1 and TRBJ2-1; 8 bases map to TRBD2. V lost 4 bases to trimming and J lost 8 bases; unmatched junction nucleotides: 10. Germline CDR1 is MGHRA and CDR2 is YSYEKL. The CDR3 runs to 15 residues. For the CDR3, the DNA is TGCGCCAGCAGCCCCGGGAGGGGGGCGAACGATGAGCAGTTCTTC. As protein: CASSPGRGANDEQFF.

The V gene is TRBV12-3 or TRBV12-4, the J gene TRBJ2-3; TRBD1 agrees at 8 bases. This CDR3 is built from 15 residues. The V and J ends lost 6 bases and 6 bases, in that order; junction bases with no gene match: 11. In DNA form, the CDR3 reads TGTGCCAGCAGGGACAGGGTCAGGGGGGATGATACGCAGTATTTT. Translation gives CASRDRVRGDDTQYF.

The chain couples TRBV5-1 to TRBJ1-1, with TRBD1 matching over 8 bases. Trimming removed 4 bases from V and 0 bases from J; junction bases left unmatched: 8. CDR1 and CDR2 (germline): SGHRS, YFSETQ. The CDR3 spans 16 residues. Written as DNA, the CDR3 is TGCGCCAGCAGCGAAAGGACAGGGAACGTGAACACTGAAGCTTTCTTT. This sequence encodes CASSERTGNVNTEAFF.

This clonotype was detected a few times. The CDR3, as DNA: TGTGCCAGCAGCCTCTGGGGTGACAATGAGCAGTTCTTC. Translating gives CASSLWGDNEQFF. The J gene is TRBJ2-1, the V gene TRBV3-1; D call uncertain. The CDR3 totals 13 residues. V gave up 4 bases and J gave up 5 bases, with 9 bases separating them. Germline V gene data show CDR1 as LGHDT and CDR2 as YNNKEL (reference sequence).

This CDR3 reads CSAREGSQPQHF. The CDR3 DNA reads TGCAGTGCTAGAGAAGGAAGCCAGCCCCAGCATTTT. This chain connects TRBV20-1 to TRBJ1-5, with no clear D. Trimming stripped 0 bases from V and 7 bases from J, with 7 bases between. The CDR3 runs to 12 residues. Germline V CDR1 and CDR2: DFQATT, SNEGSKA (reference sequence).

In its sample, this clonotype was seen many times. The chain recombines TRBV12-3 or TRBV12-4 with TRBJ2-5; a weak D match, TRBD1 (5 bases). Trimming took off 6 bases at V and 4 bases at J, with 12 bases between the two ends. The CDR3 runs to 13 residues. CDR3 nucleotides: TGTGCCAGCAGCCCCAGGGTACGAGAGACCCAGTACTTC. Amino acids: CASSPRVRETQYF.

This clonotype was detected a few times. The chain combines TRBV10-3 with TRBJ1-1; 9 bases are shared with TRBD1. V lost 2 bases, J lost 9 bases, and 4 bases stayed unmatched. CDR1 and CDR2 (germline): ENHRY, SYGVKD. This CDR3 is built from 13 residues. The CDR3 spells CAISEGDRAQAFF. The CDR3 DNA sequence: TGTGCCATCAGTGAGGGGGACAGGGCACAAGCTTTCTTT.

This chain links TRBV30 with TRBJ1-2, with D tentatively TRBD1 (6 bases). V was cut by 5 bases and J by 8 bases, with 18 bases left in between. The V gene's germline CDR1 is GTSNPN and CDR2 SVGIG (reference sequence). This CDR3 is built from 13 residues. The CDR3 region has the DNA TGTGCCTGGGGACTCCAGGGGTTGCGGGGCTACACCTTC. This sequence encodes CAWGLQGLRGYTF.

This clonotype was seen a handful of times. This chain uses TRBV5-1 with TRBJ2-1, with a possible D match to TRBD1 (7 bases). CDR3 length equals 15 residues. Per the germline V gene, CDR1 is SGHRS and CDR2 is YFSETQ. Trimming cost V 3 bases and J 8 bases, with 18 bases left between them. CDR3 in DNA: TGCGCCAGCAGCTCAGGGGGAGGTTTTCTATATGAGCAGTTCTTC. Protein: CASSSGGGFLYEQFF.

This clonotype appeared a few times. The chain has TRBV19 and TRBJ2-1, with D perhaps matching TRBD2 (5 bases). Trimming stripped 5 bases from V and 7 bases from J, with 15 bases between. Germline loops: CDR1 LNHDA, CDR2 SQIVND (reference sequence). This CDR3 is built from 14 residues. The CDR3 nucleotides read TGTGCCAGTAGTGGAACAACTAGGATTAATGAGCAGTTCTTC. Translating gives CASSGTTRINEQFF.

This clonotype was picked up many times. V is TRBV7-9 and J is TRBJ1-2, with D perhaps matching TRBD1 (5 bases). Germline CDR1 SEHNR, CDR2 FQNEAQ (reference sequence). V was cut by 6 bases and J by 7 bases, with 21 bases left in between. The CDR3 loop spans 15 amino acids. The CDR3 sequence is CASRGSRTGDSGYTF. CDR3 DNA: TGTGCCAGCAGGGGCTCGCGGACGGGCGACAGTGGCTACACCTTC.

V and J are TRBV6-5 and TRBJ1-1, with D possibly matching TRBD1 (5 bases). The V end was cut by 2 bases, the J end by 11 bases, with 15 bases between. Germline V gene data show CDR1 as MNHEY and CDR2 as SVGAGI. This CDR3 is built from 13 residues. The CDR3 is CASSYTRDSVAFF. The CDR3 nucleotides are TGTGCCAGCAGTTACACCCGGGACTCTGTGGCTTTCTTT.

In this sample, this clonotype turned up many times. CDR3 region: CASSLRTLNTEAFF. CDR3 sequence (DNA): TGTGCCAGCAGCCTAAGGACTTTGAACACTGAAGCTTTCTTT. The gene calls are TRBV3-1 and TRBJ1-1; D is uncertain. The germline V gene encodes CDR1 LGHDT and CDR2 YNNKEL (reference sequence). The V end was cut by 4 bases, the J end by 0 bases, with 9 bases between. The CDR3 is 14 amino acids.

This clonotype showed up many times. The gene calls are TRBV5-5 and TRBJ2-1; D is undetermined. Germline CDR1 is SGHKS and CDR2 is YYEKEE (reference sequence). Trimming stripped 1 base from V and 0 bases from J, with 11 bases between. This CDR3 has 16 amino acids. CDR3 sequence: CASSLLATGSYNEQFF. CDR3 nucleotide sequence: TGTGCCAGCAGCTTGCTCGCGACCGGCTCCTACAATGAGCAGTTCTTC.

The chain combines TRBV12-3 or TRBV12-4 with TRBJ2-7; D uncertain. The CDR3 totals 12 residues. V shed 3 bases and J shed 5 bases, with 8 bases lying between them. The CDR3 nucleotides read TGTGCCAGCAGTTTGAAAAGGAACGAGCAGTACGTC. It is translated as CASSLKRNEQYV.

This clonotype was counted ten times or more. The chain employs TRBV11-2 and TRBJ2-1, with D unresolved. CDR1 is SGHAT and CDR2 is FQNNGV in the germline V gene. This CDR3 is built from 11 residues. The germline V and J ends were trimmed by 7 bases and 4 bases, with 5 bases remaining between them. The CDR3 DNA sequence: TGTGCCAGCACCCCATACAATGAGCAGTTCTTC. This encodes CASTPYNEQFF.